Here is one T cell receptor beta chain with its context. The target antigen is unknown. This specimen comes from a study of cytomegalovirus exposure and HLA in healthy donors. Study in general: It was reported in a later analysis that the 120 validation repertoires used the same platform as the approximately 690 first-cohort repertoires.

The assay was immunoSEQ multiplex PCR, and TCRdb's table has in-frame clones only and misses some. The data contain 150,000 to 200,000 clones, around 86% of them singletons. Study conclusions and caveats: It was found in a later analysis that first-cohort TCR clusters tended to co-occur in the 100 to 150 validation repertoires. It was reported that the classifier diagnosed cytomegalovirus status with high specificity and sensitivity in both the original and validation cohorts.

This CDR3 has 14 amino acids. Germline assignment: CDR1 SEHNR and CDR2 FQNEAQ (reference sequence). V lost 3 bases, J lost 6 bases, and 5 bases stayed unmatched. This TCR came from a man aged 30 to 39 in good health and CMV-seropositive. The specimen was PBMCs. This rearrangement joins TRBV7-9 to TRBJ1-5; 7 bases line up with TRBD1. The CDR3 DNA reads TGTGCCAGCAGCTTGGAGACAGGGCGTCAGCCCCAGCATTTT. It specifies CASSLETGRQPQHF.